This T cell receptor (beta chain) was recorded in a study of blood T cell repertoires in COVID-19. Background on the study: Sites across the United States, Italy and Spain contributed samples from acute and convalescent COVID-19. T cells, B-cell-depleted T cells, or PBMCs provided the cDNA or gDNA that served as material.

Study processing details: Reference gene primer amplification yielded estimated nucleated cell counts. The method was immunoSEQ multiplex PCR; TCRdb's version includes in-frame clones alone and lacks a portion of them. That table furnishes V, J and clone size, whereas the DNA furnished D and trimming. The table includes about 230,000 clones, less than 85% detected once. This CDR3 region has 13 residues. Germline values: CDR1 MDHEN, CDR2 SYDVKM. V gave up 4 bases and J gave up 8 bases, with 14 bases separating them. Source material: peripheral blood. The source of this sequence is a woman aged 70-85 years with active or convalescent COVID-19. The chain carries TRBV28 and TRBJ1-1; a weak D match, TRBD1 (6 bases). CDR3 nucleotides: TGTGCCAGCAGTTCCGGGACAAAAAAAGAAGCTTTCTTT. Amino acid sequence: CASSSGTKKEAFF.